This T cell receptor beta chain was profiled in a study of T-cell reconstitution after alpha-beta-depleted transplantation in children. Study-level points and caveats: Expanded graft clones, several hundred of them, were reportedly the source of alpha-beta T cells about two months after transplant. At the one-year point after transplant, T-cell counts and TCRbeta diversity were found to come mostly from T cells that had been newly produced.

Trimming cost V 4 bases and J 0 bases, with 18 bases left between them. The length of the CDR3 is 18 residues. Looked up from germline, CDR1 is KGHDR and CDR2 is SFDVKD. This clonotype was detected only a few times. Its antigen is unidentified. Researchers prepared the TCRbeta library using unique molecular identifiers, the study reports. TCRdb redid the calling of the PCR reads with MiXCR, one entry per CDR3 protein. Of some 840,000 distinct CDR3 sequences in the sample, approximately 15% were seen once. The material was PBMCs, mostly from graft donor cells, obtained 360 days after TCRalphabeta/CD19-depleted stem cell transplant. The chain links TRBV24-1 to TRBJ2-4; weak D call: TRBD2 (5 bases). The TCR was taken from a male patient under 18 who had a stem cell transplant for acute lymphoblastic leukemia, so the T cells may come from the graft donor. As DNA, the CDR3 is TGTGCCACCAGTGACAGGACGGACTTAAATCTAGCCAAAAACATTCAGTACTTC. It encodes CATSDRTDLNLAKNIQYF.